This T cell receptor (beta chain) is drawn from a study of cytomegalovirus exposure and HLA in healthy donors. Overall study context: In a later analysis, the roughly 130 validation repertoires were reported to have used the same platform as the 600 to 700 first-cohort repertoires.

The method was immunoSEQ multiplex PCR; TCRdb's version includes in-frame clones alone and lacks a portion of them. Among 65,000 to 80,000 clones listed, 85% to 95% were seen once. While the first cohort had 700 or so subjects, the donors belonged to the separate validation cohort of over a hundred subjects. CDR1 and CDR2 from the germline V gene are SGHRS and YFSETQ. This CDR3 comprises 15 residues. V was clipped by 2 bases and J by 5 bases; unmatched bases: 6. This receptor was identified in a woman aged 18-29 years in good health and CMV-seronegative. The chain recombines TRBV5-1 with TRBJ2-3, with 9 positions matching TRBD1. Sequenced input: PBMCs. The CDR3 region is CASSLGQGPKDTQYF. The DNA for the CDR3 is TGCGCCAGCAGCTTAGGACAGGGGCCAAAAGATACGCAGTATTTT.